This T cell receptor beta chain was identified in a study of post-analysis software for immune sequencing data. Comment on this clonotype: What it recognizes is unknown.

The TCR beta cDNA libraries carried unique molecular identifiers. TCRdb used MiXCR to reprocess the PCR reads, holding one entry per CDR3 protein. The sample lists 650,000 to 850,000 distinct CDR3 sequences, about 50% occurring once. The study, taken as a whole, reports: F measure clustering grouped samples strongly by preparation batch. Multiple sclerosis was associated with a significant reduction in normalized Chao1 diversity relative to controls.

The source material was blood. The source of this sequence is a girl aged 5-17 years with multiple sclerosis.

The CDR3 DNA follows: TGCAGTGCTAGAGATGGGCAGGGGGCGGGGTTGCAGCCCCAGCATTTT. As protein: CSARDGQGAGLQPQHF. The V and J genes are TRBV20-1 and TRBJ1-5; TRBD1 aligns across 8 bases. The CDR3 loop spans 16 amino acids. The junction had 11 bases not matched to a gene; V was cut back by 0 bases and J by 7 bases. CDR1 and CDR2 (germline): DFQATT, SNEGSKA (reference sequence).